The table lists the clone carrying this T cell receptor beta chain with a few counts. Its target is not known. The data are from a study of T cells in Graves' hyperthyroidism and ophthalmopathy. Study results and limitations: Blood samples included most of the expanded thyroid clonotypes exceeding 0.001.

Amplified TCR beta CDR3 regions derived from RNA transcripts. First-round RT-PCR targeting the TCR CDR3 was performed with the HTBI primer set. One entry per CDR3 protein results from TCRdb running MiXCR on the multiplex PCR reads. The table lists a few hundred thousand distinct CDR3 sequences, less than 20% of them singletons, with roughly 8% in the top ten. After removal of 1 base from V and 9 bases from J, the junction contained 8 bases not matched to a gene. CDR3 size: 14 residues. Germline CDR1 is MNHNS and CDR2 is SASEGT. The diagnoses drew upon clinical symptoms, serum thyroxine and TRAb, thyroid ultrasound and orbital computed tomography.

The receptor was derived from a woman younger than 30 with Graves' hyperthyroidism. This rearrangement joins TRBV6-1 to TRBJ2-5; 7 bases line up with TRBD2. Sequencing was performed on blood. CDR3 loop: CASSEGASGGAQYF. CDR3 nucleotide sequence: TGTGCCAGCAGTGAAGGGGCCTCTGGGGGGGCCCAGTACTTC.